A selection of T cell receptor beta chains follows, all from one sample in a study of T cells in localized non-small cell lung cancer. This table comes from immunoSEQ multiplex PCR, and its TCRdb copy is limited to in-frame clones, with some not included. The profile shows 40,000 to 60,000 clones, around 84% of them singletons. Sequenced here: PBMCs, sampled before any cancer treatment. Receptors were obtained from a female donor with stage II lung adenocarcinoma. The CDR3 runs from the conserved cysteine through the conserved F or W. A D gene is named only where the DNA matches it firmly. The size of a clone is reported for some rows only, either as once, few or many, or as a class for expanded clones.

d_gene: NA
v_gene: TRBV27
j_gene: TRBJ1-2
abundance: NA
CDR3nt: TGTGCCAGCAGTTTATCTTGGATCCCTCAACGTGGTGGCTACACCTTC
CDR3aa: CASSLSWIPQRGGYTF

d_gene: TRBD1
v_gene: TRBV6-5
j_gene: TRBJ1-5
abundance: NA
CDR3nt: TGTGCCAGCAGGGGACAGGGGGCGAAAGGAAAGCCCCAGCATTTT
CDR3aa: CASRGQGAKGKPQHF

d_gene: TRBD1
v_gene: TRBV6-5
j_gene: TRBJ1-6
abundance: NA
CDR3nt: TGTGCCAGCAGTTCTGGACAGGGTGTCGGTTCACCCCTCCACTTT
CDR3aa: CASSSGQGVGSPLHF

d_gene: TRBD1
v_gene: TRBV14
j_gene: TRBJ1-2
abundance: few
CDR3nt: TGTGCCAGCAGCCAGGACAGGGAGTTAGGCTACACCTTC
CDR3aa: CASSQDRELGYTF

d_gene: NA
v_gene: TRBV18
j_gene: TRBJ1-1
abundance: NA
CDR3nt: TGTGCCAGCTCACCAGATAACACTGAAGCTTTCTTT
CDR3aa: CASSPDNTEAFF

d_gene: NA
v_gene: TRBV7-9
j_gene: TRBJ1-6
abundance: few
CDR3nt: TGTGCCAGCAGCCAGGGACGCCCTAATTCACCCCTCCACTTT
CDR3aa: CASSQGRPNSPLHF

d_gene: NA
v_gene: TRBV6-6
j_gene: TRBJ1-1
abundance: NA
CDR3nt: TGTGCCAGCAGAGAAGAGCTCTGGACTGAAGCTTTCTTT
CDR3aa: CASREELWTEAFF

d_gene: TRBD1
v_gene: TRBV27
j_gene: TRBJ2-7
abundance: NA
CDR3nt: TGTGCCAGCAGTCCGGACAGGGGTGCCTCCTACGAGCAGTACTTC
CDR3aa: CASSPDRGASYEQYF

d_gene: TRBD2
v_gene: TRBV29-1
j_gene: TRBJ2-5
abundance: NA
CDR3nt: TGCAGCGTTGTGAAAGGGGCTAGCGGGGCCCAAGAGACCCAGTACTTC
CDR3aa: CSVVKGASGAQETQYF

d_gene: NA
v_gene: TRBV27
j_gene: TRBJ2-1
abundance: NA
CDR3nt: TGTGCCAGCACCAGTCGGTATTCGACACTCTCCTACAATGAGCAGTTCTTC
CDR3aa: CASTSRYSTLSYNEQFF

d_gene: NA
v_gene: TRBV10-3
j_gene: TRBJ2-5
abundance: NA
CDR3nt: TGTGCCATCAGTGAACGGCTCCGGGAGACCCAGTACTTC
CDR3aa: CAISERLRETQYF

d_gene: NA
v_gene: TRBV19
j_gene: TRBJ2-7
abundance: NA
CDR3nt: TGTGCCACTCGGACAGCTGCCTACGAGCAGTACTTC
CDR3aa: CATRTAAYEQYF

d_gene: NA
v_gene: TRBV27
j_gene: TRBJ1-4
abundance: NA
CDR3nt: NA
CDR3aa: CASSSSGRPTNEKLFF

d_gene: TRBD1
v_gene: TRBV29-1
j_gene: TRBJ1-2
abundance: NA
CDR3nt: TGCAGCGTTGAGGGGCAGGGGGGGACCTATGGCTACACCTTC
CDR3aa: CSVEGQGGTYGYTF

d_gene: NA
v_gene: TRBV5-1
j_gene: TRBJ1-1
abundance: few
CDR3nt: TGCGCCAGCATTACTAGGGACGGACCGAACACTGAAGCTTTCTTT
CDR3aa: CASITRDGPNTEAFF

d_gene: NA
v_gene: TRBV7-6
j_gene: TRBJ2-3
abundance: NA
CDR3nt: TGTGCCAGCAGCGAAGGGGGGGGCAGCACAGATACGCAGTATTTT
CDR3aa: CASSEGGGSTDTQYF

d_gene: NA
v_gene: TRBV10-1
j_gene: TRBJ2-7
abundance: NA
CDR3nt: TGCGCCAGCAGTGAGTCAGGGTACGAGCAGTACTTC
CDR3aa: CASSESGYEQYF

d_gene: NA
v_gene: TRBV2
j_gene: TRBJ2-7
abundance: once
CDR3nt: TGTGCCAGCAGTGAAGAAAGCGAGCAGTACTTC
CDR3aa: CASSEESEQYF

d_gene: NA
v_gene: TRBV28
j_gene: TRBJ2-7
abundance: once
CDR3nt: TGTGCCAGCAGTTTCCCTCAGGACAGTTTTTACGAGCAGTACTTC
CDR3aa: CASSFPQDSFYEQYF

d_gene: TRBD1
v_gene: TRBV7-6
j_gene: TRBJ2-2
abundance: NA
CDR3nt: TGTGCCAGCACCCCGACAGGGGGCGACACCGGGGAGCTGTTTTTT
CDR3aa: CASTPTGGDTGELFF

d_gene: NA
v_gene: TRBV9
j_gene: TRBJ2-1
abundance: NA
CDR3nt: TGTGCCAGCAGCTACAGGGAATGGGACTACAATGAGCAGTTCTTC
CDR3aa: CASSYREWDYNEQFF

d_gene: TRBD1
v_gene: TRBV7-2
j_gene: TRBJ1-5
abundance: NA
CDR3nt: TGTGCCAGCAGCTCAACCGGGACAGGGGGCCGCAATCAGCCCCAGCATTTT
CDR3aa: CASSSTGTGGRNQPQHF

d_gene: TRBD1
v_gene: TRBV5-6
j_gene: TRBJ1-1
abundance: NA
CDR3nt: TGTGCCAGCAGCTTGGTCGACAGGGGGACTGAAGCTTTCTTT
CDR3aa: CASSLVDRGTEAFF

d_gene: TRBD1
v_gene: TRBV27
j_gene: TRBJ1-4
abundance: NA
CDR3nt: TGTGCCAGCAGTTTTTGGACAGGGGATTTGCAGACTAATGAAAAACTGTTTTTT
CDR3aa: CASSFWTGDLQTNEKLFF

d_gene: NA
v_gene: TRBV14
j_gene: TRBJ2-4
abundance: NA
CDR3nt: TGTGCCAGCAGCCAACCACACACGCCTCAGTACTTC
CDR3aa: CASSQPHTPQYF

d_gene: NA
v_gene: TRBV10-2
j_gene: TRBJ1-4
abundance: NA
CDR3nt: TGCGCCAGCAGGTCGGGACCTGCAACTAATGAAAAACTGTTTTTT
CDR3aa: CASRSGPATNEKLFF

d_gene: NA
v_gene: TRBV7-3
j_gene: TRBJ2-7
abundance: NA
CDR3nt: TGTGCCAGCAGCGAATCACAGGGCTACGAGCAGTACTTC
CDR3aa: CASSESQGYEQYF

d_gene: TRBD1
v_gene: TRBV6-6
j_gene: TRBJ2-5
abundance: NA
CDR3nt: TGTGCCAGCAGTTACGGGACAGGGGTTGAGACCCAGTACTTC
CDR3aa: CASSYGTGVETQYF

d_gene: NA
v_gene: TRBV7-9
j_gene: TRBJ2-2
abundance: NA
CDR3nt: TGTGCCAGCAGCTCAGACGGGACACTCACCGGGGAGCTGTTTTTT
CDR3aa: CASSSDGTLTGELFF

d_gene: TRBD1
v_gene: TRBV13
j_gene: TRBJ1-3
abundance: NA
CDR3nt: TGTGCCAGCAGCTTCCAGGGGGCGACTGGAAACACCATATATTTT
CDR3aa: CASSFQGATGNTIYF

d_gene: TRBD1
v_gene: TRBV6-1
j_gene: TRBJ1-1
abundance: NA
CDR3nt: TGTGCCAGCAGTCAAATCACAGGGGAGAGGGGTTTCTTT
CDR3aa: CASSQITGERGFF